This is a list of T cell receptor beta chains from one sample in a study of T cells after yellow fever vaccination. TCRdb recomputed calls from the 5' RACE reads with MiXCR, one row per CDR3 protein. The sample records approximately 330,000 distinct CDR3 sequences, over 3.5% being singletons. Sequencing used PBMCs, obtained 5 days after the yellow fever booster vaccination. These receptors came from a man aged 18 to 29 who received the YFV17D yellow fever vaccine. CDR3s include the opening cysteine and the closing phenylalanine or tryptophan. The D gene is left open where the match is weak. Expanded clones are given a class, and other clones once, few, many or no size at all.

CDR3 protein: CASSPQGRGLFF
CDR3 DNA: TGTGCCAGCTCACCACAGGGGCGAGGACTGTTTTTT
D gene: NA
clone size: few
V gene: TRBV18
J gene: TRBJ1-4

CDR3 protein: CASSLSVIVSGQETQYF
CDR3 DNA: TGCGCCAGCAGCTTGTCGGTCATAGTTAGCGGGCAAGAGACCCAGTACTTC
D gene: TRBD2
clone size: NA
V gene: TRBV5-1
J gene: TRBJ2-5

CDR3 protein: CSARDLAGIETQYF
CDR3 DNA: TGCAGTGCTAGAGATCTAGCGGGGATAGAGACCCAGTACTTC
D gene: TRBD2
clone size: many
V gene: TRBV20-1
J gene: TRBJ2-5

CDR3 protein: CASSFSQGGGELFF
CDR3 DNA: TGCGCCAGCAGCTTCTCGCAGGGCGGCGGGGAGCTGTTTTTT
D gene: NA
clone size: many
V gene: TRBV5-1
J gene: TRBJ2-2

CDR3 protein: CASSRRVGGAGNNEQFF
CDR3 DNA: TGTGCCAGCAGCCGTCGGGTAGGGGGGGCCGGAAACAATGAGCAGTTCTTC
D gene: NA
clone size: few
V gene: TRBV7-9
J gene: TRBJ2-1

CDR3 protein: CASSQQGALGTEAFF
CDR3 DNA: TGTGCCAGCAGCCAACAGGGGGCATTGGGAACTGAAGCTTTCTTT
D gene: TRBD1
clone size: many
V gene: TRBV14
J gene: TRBJ1-1

CDR3 protein: CASSTASGGALGELFF
CDR3 DNA: TGTGCCAGCAGCACAGCTAGCGGGGGGGCACTAGGGGAGCTGTTTTTT
D gene: TRBD2
clone size: many
V gene: TRBV7-2
J gene: TRBJ2-2

CDR3 protein: CASSLQGYEQYF
CDR3 DNA: TGTGCCAGCAGCTTACAGGGCTACGAGCAGTACTTC
D gene: NA
clone size: many
V gene: TRBV12-3/TRBV12-4
J gene: TRBJ2-7

CDR3 protein: CATWGEWALHF
CDR3 DNA: TGTGCCACCTGGGGGGAATGGGCCCTCCACTTT
D gene: NA
clone size: many
V gene: TRBV24-1
J gene: TRBJ1-6

CDR3 protein: CASSPDSSSGNTIYF
CDR3 DNA: TGTGCCAGCAGTCCGGACTCTTCCTCTGGAAACACCATATATTTT
D gene: NA
clone size: NA
V gene: TRBV5-4
J gene: TRBJ1-3

CDR3 protein: CASSSIGGAYNEQFF
CDR3 DNA: TGTGCCAGCAGCTCAATCGGGGGGGCCTACAATGAGCAGTTCTTC
D gene: TRBD2
clone size: NA
V gene: TRBV7-2
J gene: TRBJ2-1

CDR3 protein: CASSPAGLWEQFF
CDR3 DNA: TGTGCCAGCAGCCCCGCGGGGCTATGGGAGCAGTTCTTC
D gene: NA
clone size: few
V gene: TRBV7-2
J gene: TRBJ2-1

CDR3 protein: CASSRGTESYEQYF
CDR3 DNA: TGCGCCAGCAGCAGGGGGACGGAATCCTACGAGCAGTACTTC
D gene: NA
clone size: NA
V gene: TRBV5-1
J gene: TRBJ2-7

CDR3 protein: CASSFGVQGDEQFF
CDR3 DNA: TGCGCCAGCAGCTTTGGCGTACAAGGTGATGAGCAGTTCTTC
D gene: NA
clone size: few
V gene: TRBV5-1
J gene: TRBJ2-1

CDR3 protein: CAIRGTGANVLTF
CDR3 DNA: TGTGCCATCAGGGGGACTGGGGCCAACGTCCTGACTTTC
D gene: NA
clone size: many
V gene: TRBV10-3
J gene: TRBJ2-6

CDR3 protein: CASSKVSGGDYAANNSPLHF
CDR3 DNA: TGTGCCAGCAGCAAAGTGTCAGGCGGTGACTATGCGGCTAATAATTCACCCCTCCACTTT
D gene: NA
clone size: NA
V gene: TRBV21-1
J gene: TRBJ1-6

CDR3 protein: CASSYRRTNSGNTIYF
CDR3 DNA: TGTGCCAGCAGTTACAGGAGGACAAACTCTGGAAACACCATATATTTT
D gene: NA
clone size: few
V gene: TRBV6-5
J gene: TRBJ1-3

CDR3 protein: CASSSGPEQPQHF
CDR3 DNA: TGTGCCAGCAGTTCGGGACCGGAGCAGCCCCAGCATTTT
D gene: NA
clone size: few
V gene: TRBV12-3/TRBV12-4
J gene: TRBJ1-5

CDR3 protein: CASSLAPREQETQYF
CDR3 DNA: TGTGCTAGCAGCTTAGCTCCGCGGGAGCAAGAGACCCAGTACTTC
D gene: TRBD2
clone size: many
V gene: TRBV7-7
J gene: TRBJ2-5

CDR3 protein: CASSAERSRETQYF
CDR3 DNA: TGTGCCAGCAGTGCCGAGAGGTCTCGAGAGACCCAGTACTTC
D gene: NA
clone size: NA
V gene: TRBV27
J gene: TRBJ2-5

CDR3 protein: CASSQVLGTQYF
CDR3 DNA: TGCGCCAGCAGCCAAGTTTTAGGGACCCAGTACTTC
D gene: NA
clone size: few
V gene: TRBV4-1
J gene: TRBJ2-5

CDR3 protein: CASSEWPGGTPQHF
CDR3 DNA: TGTGCCAGCAGTGAATGGCCAGGGGGGACGCCCCAGCATTTT
D gene: TRBD1
clone size: few
V gene: TRBV2
J gene: TRBJ1-5

CDR3 protein: CASSLDQGRRYTF
CDR3 DNA: TGTGCCAGCAGCTTGGACCAGGGGCGACGCTACACCTTC
D gene: NA
clone size: NA
V gene: TRBV7-9
J gene: TRBJ1-2

CDR3 protein: CASSSAGTGFGLSDKFF
CDR3 DNA: TGTGCCAGCAGCTCCGCCGGGACAGGCTTCGGACTTTCGGACAAGTTCTTC
D gene: TRBD1
clone size: NA
V gene: TRBV13
J gene: TRBJ2-1

CDR3 protein: CASSQGQLGTGEQFF
CDR3 DNA: TGTGCCAGCAGCCAAGGACAGCTAGGGACTGGTGAGCAGTTCTTC
D gene: NA
clone size: NA
V gene: TRBV3-1
J gene: TRBJ2-1

CDR3 protein: CASSLLALRSSYNEQFF
CDR3 DNA: TGTGCCAGCAGTTTATTAGCCCTCAGAAGCTCCTACAATGAGCAGTTCTTC
D gene: NA
clone size: many
V gene: TRBV28
J gene: TRBJ2-1

CDR3 protein: CASSLDGTSGGRELFF
CDR3 DNA: TGTGCCAGCAGCTTAGATGGGACTAGCGGGGGAAGGGAGCTGTTTTTT
D gene: TRBD2
clone size: many
V gene: TRBV7-2
J gene: TRBJ2-2

CDR3 protein: CASSLTASEAFF
CDR3 DNA: TGTGCCAGCAGCTTAACAGCCTCTGAAGCTTTCTTT
D gene: NA
clone size: many
V gene: TRBV7-9
J gene: TRBJ1-1

CDR3 protein: CASSQILTRSESIREQFF
CDR3 DNA: TGCGCCAGCAGCCAAATACTGACTAGGTCTGAGTCGATTCGAGAGCAGTTCTTC
D gene: NA
clone size: many
V gene: TRBV4-3
J gene: TRBJ2-1

CDR3 protein: CSARVRGGNYGYTF
CDR3 DNA: TGCAGTGCTAGAGTTAGGGGCGGTAACTATGGCTACACCTTC
D gene: NA
clone size: NA
V gene: TRBV20-1
J gene: TRBJ1-2

CDR3 protein: CSACKSRGNEQFF
CDR3 DNA: TGCAGTGCTTGTAAGTCAAGGGGGAATGAGCAGTTCTTC
D gene: NA
clone size: few
V gene: TRBV20-1
J gene: TRBJ2-1

CDR3 protein: CASSDRRGGGEKLFF
CDR3 DNA: TGTGCCAGCAGCGACCGTAGGGGAGGCGGTGAAAAACTGTTTTTT
D gene: NA
clone size: many
V gene: TRBV7-9
J gene: TRBJ1-4

CDR3 protein: CASSVGDGEAFF
CDR3 DNA: TGTGCCAGCAGCGTAGGGGATGGGGAAGCTTTCTTT
D gene: NA
clone size: few
V gene: TRBV9
J gene: TRBJ1-1

CDR3 protein: CASSRLGEETQYF
CDR3 DNA: TGTGCCAGCAGCCGACTGGGCGAAGAGACCCAGTACTTC
D gene: NA
clone size: NA
V gene: TRBV12-3/TRBV12-4
J gene: TRBJ2-5

CDR3 protein: CASSQPPVDTQYF
CDR3 DNA: TGCGCCAGCAGCCAGCCTCCTGTCGATACGCAGTATTTT
D gene: NA
clone size: NA
V gene: TRBV4-3
J gene: TRBJ2-3

CDR3 protein: CASSQVYPPRHGYTF
CDR3 DNA: TGCGCCAGCAGCCAAGTCTACCCCCCTCGTCATGGCTACACCTTC
D gene: NA
clone size: few
V gene: TRBV4-3
J gene: TRBJ1-2

CDR3 protein: CAASSGRGIEQYF
CDR3 DNA: TGTGCCGCGTCGTCGGGCCGAGGGATCGAGCAGTACTTC
D gene: NA
clone size: few
V gene: TRBV10-3
J gene: TRBJ2-7

CDR3 protein: CASSLRQWAPNGYTF
CDR3 DNA: TGTGCCAGCAGCCTCCGCCAGTGGGCGCCAAATGGCTACACCTTC
D gene: NA
clone size: few
V gene: TRBV4-2
J gene: TRBJ1-2